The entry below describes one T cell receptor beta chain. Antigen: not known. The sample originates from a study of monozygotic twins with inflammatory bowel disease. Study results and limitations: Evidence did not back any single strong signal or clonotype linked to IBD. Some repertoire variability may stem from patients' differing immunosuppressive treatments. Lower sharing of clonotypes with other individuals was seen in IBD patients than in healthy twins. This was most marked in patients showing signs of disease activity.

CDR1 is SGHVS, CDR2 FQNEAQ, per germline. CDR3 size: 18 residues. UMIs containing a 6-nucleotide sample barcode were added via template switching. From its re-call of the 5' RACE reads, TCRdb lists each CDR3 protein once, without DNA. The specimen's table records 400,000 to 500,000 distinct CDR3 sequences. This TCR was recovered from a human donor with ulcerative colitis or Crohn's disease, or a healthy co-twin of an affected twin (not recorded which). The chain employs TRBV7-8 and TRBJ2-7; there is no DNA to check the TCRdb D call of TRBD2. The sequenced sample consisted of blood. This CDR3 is CASSLGWGTSGRDYEQYF.